One sample yielded the 32 T cell receptor beta chains listed below, sequenced in a study of blood T cell repertoires in COVID-19. Measured with immunoSEQ multiplex PCR; TCRdb has only the in-frame clones, and not every one. This table holds some 320,000 clones, 90% found once. The sequencing input was PBMCs or T cells enriched from blood (not recorded which). Receptors were obtained from a man in his 60s who had recovered from COVID-19.

This CDR3 is CASSQETLTGGAETQYF. In nucleotides, the CDR3 is TGTGCCAGCAGCCAAGAAACGCTCACAGGGGGAGCCGAGACCCAGTACTTC. This chain links TRBV4-2 with TRBJ2-5, with 8 bases matching TRBD1. After removal of 0 bases from V and 5 bases from J, the junction contained 11 bases not matched to a gene. This CDR3 is built from 17 residues. Germline CDR1 LGHNA, CDR2 YNFKEQ.

The rearrangement joins TRBV7-2 to TRBJ1-6; no reliable D call. V lost 1 base and J lost 8, with 12 bases in between. This CDR3 spans 15 amino acids. Per the germline V gene, CDR1 is SGHTA and CDR2 is FQGNSA. In nucleotides, the CDR3 is TGTGCCAGCAGCTTAGTAATCGGTAGTGATTCACCCCTCCACTTT. Translated, it gives CASSLVIGSDSPLHF.

The chain combines TRBV6-5 with TRBJ1-2; D is uncertain. V shed 6 bases and J shed 0 bases, with 14 bases lying between them. The CDR3 has 15 residues. The germline CDR1 and CDR2 sequences are MNHEY and SVGAGI. CDR3 sequence (DNA): TGTGCCAGCAGAGGCGGAGAATACTCTAACTATGGCTACACCTTC. Translation gives CASRGGEYSNYGYTF.

CDR3 sequence (DNA): TGTGCCATCAGGAGGACAGGGGTAAATGAAAAACTGTTTTTT. It is translated as CAIRRTGVNEKLFF. The chain combines TRBV10-3 with TRBJ1-4, with TRBD1 identical over 9 bases. Trimming cost V 6 bases and J 5 bases; bases outside gene matches: 4. Germline V gene lookup returns CDR1 ENHRY and CDR2 SYGVKD. This CDR3 is built from 14 residues.

J is TRBJ1-4 and V is TRBV25-1, with unresolved D. This CDR3 has 15 residues. With 3 bases removed from V and 3 bases from J, the gap between germline ends came to 11 bases. Per the germline V gene, CDR1 is MGHDK and CDR2 is SYGVNS. Here the CDR3 reads CASSDTKTPNEKLFF. DNA of the CDR3: TGTGCCAGCAGTGACACAAAGACACCTAATGAAAAACTGTTTTTT. Variable domain in full (rest from reference TRBV25-1 and TRBJ1-4): EADIYQTPRYLVIGTGKKITLECSQTMGHDKMYWYQQDPGMELHLIHYSYGVNSTEKGDLSSESTVSRIRTEHFPLTLESARPSHTSQYLCASSDTKTPNEKLFFGSGTQLSVL.

The chain employs TRBV20-1 and TRBJ2-1; 11 bases agree with TRBD2. CDR3 length: 18 residues. J gave up 0 bases and V 3 bases, and 10 bases lay outside the gene matches. Germline values: CDR1 DFQATT, CDR2 SNEGSKA (reference sequence). CDR3 sequence reads: CSASGLAGGRSSYNEQFF. As DNA, the CDR3 is TGCAGTGCTAGTGGGCTAGCGGGGGGCAGGAGCTCCTACAATGAGCAGTTCTTC.

V usage is TRBV27 and J usage is TRBJ2-7, with a possible D match to TRBD2 (7 bases). Germline loops: CDR1 MNHEY, CDR2 SMNVEV (reference sequence). CDR3 length: 18 amino acids. The V gene lost 6 bases and the J gene lost 4 bases, with 28 bases spanning the gap. CDR3 in DNA: TGTGCCAGCAGGAGTGGGACAAGGGGACCGGGACTAACTTACGAGCAGTACTTC. The encoded protein is CASRSGTRGPGLTYEQYF.

In this sample, this clone turned up once. The gene calls are TRBV2 and TRBJ1-2; no firm D call. CDR3 length: 15 amino acids. Germline CDR1 and CDR2: SNHLY and FYNNEI. V gave up 1 base and J gave up 1 base, with 10 bases separating them. CDR3 sequence reads: CASSEGFGLNYGYTF. The CDR3 DNA reads as TGTGCCAGCAGTGAAGGTTTTGGACTTAACTATGGCTACACCTTC.

The chain carries TRBV7-2 and TRBJ1-2; TRBD1 agrees at 9 bases. This CDR3 spans 14 amino acids. J was trimmed by 4 bases and V by 3 bases; bases with no gene match: 3. Germline V CDR1 and CDR2: SGHTA, FQGNSA. The DNA for the CDR3 is TGTGCCAGCAGCTTTACAGGGGGCGGCTATGGCTACACCTTC. As protein: CASSFTGGGYGYTF.

This chain joins TRBV21-1 and TRBJ2-3; the table assigns TRBD2, which was not confirmed against the DNA. TRBV21-1 is noted as a pseudogene. The CDR3 consists of 15 residues. Here the CDR3 reads CASSLPGTSTDTQYF. The CDR3 region has the DNA TGTGCCAGCAGCTTACCCGGGACTAGCACAGATACGCAGTATTTT.

The chain uses TRBV5-1 and TRBJ2-2; TRBD2 matches 10 bases. J was trimmed by 0 bases and V by 6 bases; bases with no gene match: 8. This CDR3 region has 17 residues. Germline lookup yields CDR1 SGHRS and CDR2 YFSETQ. In DNA form, the CDR3 reads TGCGCCAGCACCCCACGGACTAGCGGCGCGAACACCGGGGAGCTGTTTTTT. Translating it yields CASTPRTSGANTGELFF.

The gene calls are TRBV5-4 and TRBJ2-5, with 9 nucleotides matching TRBD2. J gave up 5 bases and V 2 bases, and 7 bases lay outside the gene matches. The length of the CDR3 is 15 residues. Germline CDR1 SGHNT, CDR2 YYREEE (reference sequence). The CDR3 is CASSLALTSGETQYF. CDR3 DNA: TGTGCCAGCAGCTTAGCCCTCACTAGCGGGGAGACCCAGTACTTC.

This chain connects TRBV6-5 to TRBJ1-2; 9 bases match TRBD1. The CDR3 runs 14 residues. Germline CDR1 MNHEY, CDR2 SVGAGI. The V gene end was trimmed by 5 bases and the J gene end by 3 bases; junction bases not matched to a gene: 4. CDR3 region: CASSNRDRDYGYTF. CDR3 bases: TGTGCCAGCAGTAACCGGGACAGGGACTATGGCTACACCTTC.

This clone came up a few times. The V gene is TRBV7-6, the J gene TRBJ1-3; 7 positions match TRBD1. This CDR3 region has 15 residues. The junction had 8 bases not matched to a gene; V was cut back by 5 bases and J by 4 bases. Germline V gene data show CDR1 as SGHVS and CDR2 as FNYEAQ. CDR3 region: CASSPSTGVGNTIYF. The CDR3 region has the DNA TGTGCCAGCAGCCCCTCTACAGGGGTCGGAAACACCATATATTTT. The entire variable domain, with the rest obtained from reference TRBV7-6 and TRBJ1-3, is as follows: GAGVSQSPRYKVTKRGQDVALRCDPISGHVSLYWYRQALGQGPEFLTYFNYEAQQDKSGLPNDRFSAERPEGSISTLTIQRTEQRDSAMYRCASSPSTGVGNTIYFGEGSWLTVV.

CDR3 sequence reads: CASSLRTLKQVTNTEAFF. The CDR3 DNA reads as TGTGCCAGCAGCTTACGCACACTAAAACAGGTGACGAACACTGAAGCTTTCTTT. The rearrangement uses TRBV7-2 and TRBJ1-1; weak D call: TRBD1 (5 bases). V dropped 2 bases and J dropped 1 base, with 20 bases sitting between them. The CDR3 totals 18 residues. Per germline, CDR1 SGHTA and CDR2 FQGNSA. Full variable domain (outside the CDR3, taken from reference TRBV7-2 and TRBJ1-1): GAGVSQSPSNKVTEKGKDVELRCDPISGHTALYWYRQSLGQGLEFLIYFQGNSAPDKSGLPSDRFSAERTGGSVSTLTIQRTQQEDSAVYLCASSLRTLKQVTNTEAFFGQGTRLTVV.

This chain uses TRBV7-8 with TRBJ1-5; 9 nucleotides match TRBD1. The CDR3 extends over 14 amino acids. The V gene's germline CDR1 is SGHVS and CDR2 FQNEAQ. The trim removed 5 bases at V and 3 bases at J, leaving 2 bases unmatched. CDR3 in DNA: TGTGCCAGCAGCAGGGACAGGGACAATCAGCCCCAGCATTTT. It yields the protein CASSRDRDNQPQHF.

V gene TRBV3-1 (or the pseudogene TRBV3-2) combines with J gene TRBJ1-6; D is possibly TRBD1 (6 bases). Trimming stripped 6 bases from V and 5 bases from J, with 11 bases between. The CDR3 consists of 14 residues. CDR1 and CDR2 (germline): LGHDT, YNNKEL (reference sequence). CDR3: CASRKTGNNSPLHF. The CDR3 nucleotides read TGTGCCAGCAGAAAAACAGGGAATAATTCACCCCTCCACTTT.

The gene calls are TRBV3-1 (or the pseudogene TRBV3-2) and TRBJ1-5; unclear D gene. In germline, CDR1 is LGHDT, CDR2 YNNKEL (reference sequence). The ends were cut back, 2 bases at V and 5 bases at J, with 10 bases in the middle. The CDR3 is made up of 14 amino acids. CDR3 amino acids: CASSQQGSHQPQHF. CDR3 DNA sequence: TGTGCCAGCAGCCAACAAGGGAGCCATCAGCCCCAGCATTTT.

This clone was counted a single time. The chain links TRBV10-3 to TRBJ1-1; D may be TRBD1 (5 bases). V shed 3 bases and J shed 11 bases, with 13 bases lying between them. The germline V gene encodes CDR1 ENHRY and CDR2 SYGVKD. This CDR3 region has 12 residues. The CDR3 DNA reads TGTGCCATCAGTGAAAGGGAGGGGCGGGCTTTCTTT. Encoded protein: CAISEREGRAFF.

The chain is built from TRBV7-9 and TRBJ1-1; D ambiguous. Trimming took 1 base from V and 1 from J, leaving 13 bases between them. The CDR3 runs 16 residues. The germline V gene encodes CDR1 SEHNR and CDR2 FQNEAQ (reference sequence). CDR3 sequence: CASSLGTGGGNTEAFF. The CDR3 nucleotides read TGTGCCAGCAGCTTAGGGACTGGCGGTGGGAACACTGAAGCTTTCTTT.

The chain couples TRBV5-1 to TRBJ1-1; D call uncertain. In germline, CDR1 is SGHRS, CDR2 YFSETQ. V was clipped by 0 bases and J by 2 bases, with 14 bases between them. There are 16 residues in the CDR3. Written as DNA, the CDR3 is TGCGCCAGCAGCTTGGCCTCGGGGAAAGTAAACACTGAAGCTTTCTTT. This encodes CASSLASGKVNTEAFF.

This chain links TRBV7-8 with TRBJ2-1; 14 nucleotides align to TRBD2. This CDR3 has 20 residues. Germline CDR1 SGHVS, CDR2 FQNEAQ. Trimming removed 5 bases from V and 5 bases from J; junction bases left unmatched: 17. CDR3 in amino acids: CASSPRPRLAGGRGNNEQFF. CDR3 nucleotides: TGTGCCAGCAGCCCCCGCCCAAGACTAGCGGGGGGGCGCGGGAACAATGAGCAGTTCTTC.

The gene calls are TRBV27 and TRBJ2-2; TRBD2 matches 11 bases. With V trimmed by 6 bases and J by 1 base, 4 bases remained unmatched. Germline values: CDR1 MNHEY, CDR2 SMNVEV (reference sequence). The CDR3 contains 16 residues. The CDR3 protein is CASSLTSGRNTGELFF. As DNA, the CDR3 is TGTGCCAGCAGCCTTACTAGCGGGAGGAACACCGGGGAGCTGTTTTTT.

The chain links TRBV7-2 to TRBJ2-5, with 13 bases that match TRBD2. The CDR3 loop spans 15 amino acids. Germline V lookup: CDR1 SGHTA, CDR2 FQGNSA. Germline trimming cut 4 bases from V and 5 bases from J; bases unmatched to any gene: 4. The CDR3 sequence is CASSSGLAGSETQYF. The CDR3 DNA follows: TGTGCCAGCAGCTCGGGACTAGCGGGGTCTGAGACCCAGTACTTC.

The chain recombines TRBV5-5 with TRBJ2-1; TRBD2 matches at 10 bases. CDR1 is SGHKS and CDR2 is YYEKEE in the germline V gene (reference sequence). The CDR3 covers 18 residues. The J segment lost 4 bases and the V segment lost 3 bases, leaving 13 bases of the junction unmatched. This chain's CDR3 is CASSSLAGEAWVYNEQFF. The CDR3, as DNA: TGTGCCAGCAGCTCCCTAGCGGGAGAGGCTTGGGTATACAATGAGCAGTTCTTC. Complete variable domain (other parts from reference TRBV5-5 and TRBJ2-1): DAGVTQSPTHLIKTRGQQVTLRCSPISGHKSVSWYQQVLGQGPQFIFQYYEKEERGRGNFPDRFSARQFPNYSSELNVNALLLGDSALYLCASSSLAGEAWVYNEQFFGPGTRLTVL.

The gene calls are TRBV5-1 and TRBJ2-1; TRBD2 aligns across 11 bases. The CDR3 runs 15 residues. Per germline, CDR1 SGHRS and CDR2 YFSETQ. J gave up 6 bases and V 1 base, and 3 bases lay outside the gene matches. The DNA of the CDR3 is TGCGCCAGCAGCTTGACGACTAGCGGGGCCAATGAGCAGTTCTTC. Protein product: CASSLTTSGANEQFF.

This sequence joins TRBV6-1 and TRBJ1-1; 8 nucleotides match TRBD1. Trimming cost V 2 bases and J 6 bases; bases outside gene matches: 8. There are 15 residues in the CDR3. CDR1 is MNHNS and CDR2 is SASEGT in the germline V gene. The CDR3 DNA reads TGTGCCAGCAGTGAACTCCTGAGACAGGGGTCTGAAGCTTTCTTT. As protein: CASSELLRQGSEAFF.

The chain couples TRBV4-1 to TRBJ2-5; 14 bases agree with TRBD2. The CDR3 loop spans 16 amino acids. Per germline, CDR1 MGHRA and CDR2 YSYEKL. V was pared by 1 base and J by 5 bases, with 3 bases of the junction left unmatched. As DNA, the CDR3 is TGCGCCAGCAGCCAAGGGGGACTAGCGGGAGTGGAGACCCAGTACTTC. As protein: CASSQGGLAGVETQYF.

The V and J genes are TRBV5-1 and TRBJ2-1, with 7 bases matching TRBD2. V dropped 5 bases and J dropped 4; count of bases not matched to a gene: 6. CDR1 is SGHRS and CDR2 is YFSETQ in the germline V gene. The CDR3 runs to 14 residues. The CDR3 DNA follows: TGCGCCAGCAGTGGCGGGAGCATTTACAATGAGCAGTTCTTC. It codes for CASSGGSIYNEQFF.

Written as DNA, the CDR3 is TGTGCCAGCAGCCTTAGGACAGGCAGTAACACTGAAGCTTTCTTT. The encoded protein is CASSLRTGSNTEAFF. V usage is TRBV7-9 and J usage is TRBJ1-1; 7 nucleotides line up with TRBD1. With 5 bases clipped from V and 2 bases from J, the junction kept 8 bases outside the gene matches. This CDR3 has 15 amino acids. Germline CDR1 and CDR2: SEHNR and FQNEAQ (reference sequence).

V usage is TRBV20-1 and J usage is TRBJ2-7; 9 bases are shared with TRBD1. CDR1 is DFQATT and CDR2 is SNEGSKA in the germline V gene (reference sequence). The CDR3 runs 13 residues. J was trimmed by 3 bases and V by 3 bases; bases with no gene match: 3. CDR3 coding DNA: TGCAGTGCTAGTCGGACAGGGGACTACGAGCAGTACTTC. This encodes CSASRTGDYEQYF.

This chain joins TRBV5-4 and TRBJ1-2, with 8 bases lining up with TRBD1. The V gene end was trimmed by 7 bases and the J gene end by 3 bases; junction bases not matched to a gene: 8. This CDR3 region has 14 residues. CDR1 and CDR2 (germline): SGHNT, YYREEE (reference sequence). The CDR3 sequence: CASGAGGFDYGYTF. Written as DNA, the CDR3 is TGTGCCAGCGGTGCAGGGGGCTTTGACTATGGCTACACCTTC.